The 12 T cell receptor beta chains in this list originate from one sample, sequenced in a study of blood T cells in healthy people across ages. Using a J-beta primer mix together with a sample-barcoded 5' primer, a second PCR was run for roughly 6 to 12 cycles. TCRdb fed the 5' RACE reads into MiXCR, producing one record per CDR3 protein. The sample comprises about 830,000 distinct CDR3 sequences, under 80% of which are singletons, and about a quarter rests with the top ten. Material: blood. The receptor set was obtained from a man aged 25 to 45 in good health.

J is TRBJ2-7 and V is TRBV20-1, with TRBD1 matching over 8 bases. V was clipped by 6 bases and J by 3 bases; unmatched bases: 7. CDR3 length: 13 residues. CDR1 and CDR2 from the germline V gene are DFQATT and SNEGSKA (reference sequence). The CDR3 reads CSAAWTGSYEQYF. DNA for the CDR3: TGCAGTGCCGCGTGGACAGGGAGCTACGAGCAGTACTTC.

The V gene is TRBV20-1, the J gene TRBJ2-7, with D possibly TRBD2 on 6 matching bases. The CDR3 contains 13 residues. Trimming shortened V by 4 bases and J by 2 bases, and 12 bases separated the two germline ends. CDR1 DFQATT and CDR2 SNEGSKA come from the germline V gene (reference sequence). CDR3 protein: CSAMVSGPYEQYF. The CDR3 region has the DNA TGCAGTGCTATGGTTAGCGGTCCCTACGAGCAGTACTTC.

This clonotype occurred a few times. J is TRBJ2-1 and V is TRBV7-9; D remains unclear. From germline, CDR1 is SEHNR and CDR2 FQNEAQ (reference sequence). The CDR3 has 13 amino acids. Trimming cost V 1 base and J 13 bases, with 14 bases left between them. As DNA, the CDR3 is TGTGCCAGCAGCTTAGTACCTCCAGCGCTCCAGTTCTTC. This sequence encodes CASSLVPPALQFF.

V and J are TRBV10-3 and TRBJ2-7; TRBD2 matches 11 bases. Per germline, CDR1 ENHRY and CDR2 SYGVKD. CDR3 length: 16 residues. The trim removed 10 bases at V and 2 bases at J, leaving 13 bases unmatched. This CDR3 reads CATFGPLAGGPYEQYF. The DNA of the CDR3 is TGTGCCACCTTCGGCCCTCTAGCGGGGGGACCCTACGAGCAGTACTTC.

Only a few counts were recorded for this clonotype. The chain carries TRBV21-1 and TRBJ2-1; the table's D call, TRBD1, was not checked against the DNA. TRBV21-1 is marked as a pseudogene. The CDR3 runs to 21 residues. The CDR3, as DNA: TGTGCCAGCAGCAAATGGACACCCGGGCCGGTGAGGGAAATAGGGTACAATGAGCAGTTCTTC. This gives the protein CASSKWTPGPVREIGYNEQFF.

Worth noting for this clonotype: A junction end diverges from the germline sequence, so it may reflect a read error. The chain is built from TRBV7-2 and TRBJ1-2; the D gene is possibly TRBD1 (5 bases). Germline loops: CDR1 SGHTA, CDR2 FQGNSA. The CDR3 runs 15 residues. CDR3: CVSSPRVNRGYGYTF. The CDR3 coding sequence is TGTGTCAGCAGCCCCCGGGTCAATAGGGGCTATGGCTACACCTTC.

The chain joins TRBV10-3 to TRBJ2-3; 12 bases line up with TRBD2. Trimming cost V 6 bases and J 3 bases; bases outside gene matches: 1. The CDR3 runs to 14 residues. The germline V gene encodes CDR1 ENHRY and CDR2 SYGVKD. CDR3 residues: CAISGLAGTDTQYF. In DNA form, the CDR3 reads TGTGCCATCAGCGGACTAGCGGGGACAGATACGCAGTATTTT.

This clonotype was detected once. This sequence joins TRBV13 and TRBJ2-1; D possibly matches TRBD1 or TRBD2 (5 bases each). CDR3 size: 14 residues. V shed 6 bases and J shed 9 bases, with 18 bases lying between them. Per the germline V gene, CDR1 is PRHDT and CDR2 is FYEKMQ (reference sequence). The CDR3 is CASSRPNNGGEQFF. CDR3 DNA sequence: TGTGCCAGCAGTCGACCGAACAATGGGGGTGAGCAGTTCTTC.

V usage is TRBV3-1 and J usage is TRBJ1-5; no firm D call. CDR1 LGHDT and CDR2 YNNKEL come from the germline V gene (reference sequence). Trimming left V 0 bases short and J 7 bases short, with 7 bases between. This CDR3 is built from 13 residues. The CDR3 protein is CASSQDIGQPQHF. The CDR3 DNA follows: TGTGCCAGCAGCCAAGATATTGGACAGCCCCAGCATTTT.

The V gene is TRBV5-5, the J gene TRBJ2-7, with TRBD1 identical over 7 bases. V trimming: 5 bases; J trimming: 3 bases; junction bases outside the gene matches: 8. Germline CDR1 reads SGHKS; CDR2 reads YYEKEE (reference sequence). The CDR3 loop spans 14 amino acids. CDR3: CASSSGTAVYEQYF. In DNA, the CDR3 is TGTGCCAGCAGTTCCGGGACAGCGGTCTACGAGCAGTACTTC. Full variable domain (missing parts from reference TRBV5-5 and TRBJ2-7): DAGVTQSPTHLIKTRGQQVTLRCSPISGHKSVSWYQQVLGQGPQFIFQYYEKEERGRGNFPDRFSARQFPNYSSELNVNALLLGDSALYLCASSSGTAVYEQYFGPGTRLTVT.

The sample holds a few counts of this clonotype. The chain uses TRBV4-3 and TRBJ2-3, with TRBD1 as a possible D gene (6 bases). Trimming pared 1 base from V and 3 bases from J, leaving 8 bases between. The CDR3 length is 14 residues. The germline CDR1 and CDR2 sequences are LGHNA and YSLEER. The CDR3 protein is CASSQVGQTDTQYF. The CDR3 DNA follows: TGCGCCAGCAGCCAAGTCGGACAGACAGATACGCAGTATTTT.

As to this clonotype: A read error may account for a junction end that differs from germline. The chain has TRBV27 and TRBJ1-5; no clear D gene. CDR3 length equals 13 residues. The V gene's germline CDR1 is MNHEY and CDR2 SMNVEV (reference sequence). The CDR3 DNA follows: TGTGCCAGCAGTAGACACGTCGGTCAGCCTCAGCATTTT. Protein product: CASSRHVGQPQHF.